The sequence of this T cell receptor (beta chain) was determined in a study of regulatory T cells in long-lasting Graves disease. Note on this clonotype: A much more abundant neighbour one base away suggests this may be a read error.

Germline values: CDR1 MNHEY, CDR2 SMNVEV (reference sequence). The CDR3 has 16 residues. Time point of the sample: newly diagnosed GD, antithyroid drugs for less than 3 months. PBMCs were the source of the RNA used for TCR sequencing. iRepertoire HTBI primers and Arm-PCR of CDR3 regions built TCR beta libraries. TCRdb independently ran MiXCR on the multiplex PCR reads; one entry per CDR3 protein. The sample lists around 500,000 distinct CDR3 sequences, 12% occurring once. The same data also contributed to another study, on T cells in Graves' hyperthyroidism and ophthalmopathy. Per that study: Median prediction lead before ophthalmopathy onset was 6.5 months with the model.

The sample here was peripheral blood mononuclear cells (PBMCs), taken at new diagnosis, from a patient treated with antithyroid drugs. The gene calls are TRBV27 and TRBJ2-3; TRBD1 aligns across 12 bases. This TCR was sampled from a woman in her twenties or thirties with Graves disease. CDR3 protein: CASSALLGQGADTRYF. As DNA, the CDR3 is TGTGCCAGCAGCGCTCTTCTGGGACAGGGGGCCGATACGCGGTATTTT.